Sequencing of this T cell receptor beta chain was carried out in a study of blood T cells in healthy people across ages. Study-wide results and caveats: The study found more naive CD4+ cells and higher diversity in long-lived than aged donors. When one million T cells were used, diversity estimates were thought to be underestimates.

As regards this clonotype: Antigen specificity is unknown.

CDR3 size: 13 residues. Trimming stripped 4 bases from V and 6 bases from J, with 10 bases between. From germline, CDR1 is SGHTA and CDR2 FQGNSA. PCR was performed a second time for about 7 to 11 cycles using a sample-barcoded 5' primer and a J-beta primer mix. TCRdb re-called the 5' RACE reads through MiXCR, storing one row per CDR3 protein. The sample carries around 690,000 distinct CDR3 sequences, 45% to 65% recorded once. This TCR was recovered from a man aged 55 to 70 in good health. Sequences were obtained from blood. The chain couples TRBV7-2 to TRBJ2-1, with D possibly TRBD1 on 5 matching bases. The CDR3 DNA sequence: TGTGCCAGCAGCTGGGGCCAGGGCAATGAGCAGTTCTTC. Its protein product is CASSWGQGNEQFF.